A selection of T cell receptor beta chains follows, all from one sample in a study of neoadjuvant nivolumab and ipilimumab in lung cancer. TCRdb's table, derived via immunoSEQ multiplex PCR, lists solely in-frame clones and lacks some. Of fewer than 7,000 clones listed, 90% to 95% are singletons. Sequences were derived from blood, sampled after neoadjuvant nivolumab, alone or with ipilimumab, at or shortly before surgery. Source of these receptors: an adult with non-small cell lung cancer. Some clones in this sample may be carry-over from other donors' samples. Each CDR3 is given with its conserved first and last residue. Each record gives: J gene, clone size, V gene, D gene, CDR3 protein, CDR3 DNA. D genes are given only for firm matches. Size values are once, few and many counts, or a class for expanded clones, and some rows have none.

TRBJ2-3 | once | TRBV5-7 | . | CASSCRVRATQYF | TGTGCCAGCAGCTGCCGGGTTCGGGCTACGCAGTATTTT
TRBJ2-1 | . | TRBV2 | . | CASSVEASQNEQFF | TGTGCCAGCAGTGTTGAGGCTAGCCAAAATGAGCAGTTCTTC
TRBJ2-3 | . | TRBV4-3 | . | CASSQDRAQLDTQYF | TGCGCCAGCAGCCAAGATCGGGCGCAATTGGATACGCAGTATTTT
TRBJ2-7 | . | TRBV6-1 | TRBD1 | CASRTGTATYEQYF | TGTGCCAGCAGAACCGGGACAGCAACCTACGAGCAGTACTTC
TRBJ2-1 | . | TRBV7-2 | . | CASSPDYRNNEQFF | TGTGCCAGCAGCCCGGACTATAGGAACAATGAGCAGTTCTTC
TRBJ2-3 | . | TRBV19 | . | CASSIRPTDTQYF | TGTGCCAGTAGTATCCGCCCGACAGATACGCAGTATTTT
TRBJ2-5 | . | TRBV30 | . | CAWSSASLVGETQYF | TGTGCCTGGAGTTCCGCCAGTTTGGTAGGGGAGACCCAGTACTTC
TRBJ2-7 | . | TRBV6-5 | . | CASSSLGEQYF | TGTGCCAGCAGTAGTTTAGGCGAGCAGTACTTC
TRBJ2-3 | once | TRBV9 | TRBD1 | CASSARQGGTDTQYF | TGTGCCAGCAGCGCTCGACAGGGGGGAACAGATACGCAGTATTTT
TRBJ2-2 | . | TRBV11-1 | . | CASNPDGGRDTGELFF | TGTGCCAGCAACCCAGACGGCGGAAGGGACACCGGGGAGCTGTTTTTT
TRBJ1-2 | once | TRBV25-1 | . | CASSAQQYGYTF | TGTGCCAGCAGTGCACAGCAGTATGGCTACACCTTC
TRBJ2-5 | . | TRBV10-1 | . | CASSAADRGETQYF | TGCGCCAGCAGCGCCGCGGATCGGGGCGAGACCCAGTACTTC
TRBJ1-3 | once | TRBV5-4 | . | CASSATGVFSGNTIYF | TGTGCCAGCAGCGCCACAGGCGTCTTCTCTGGAAACACCATATATTTT
TRBJ1-2 | . | TRBV7-8 | . | CASSLGRSELYGYTF | TGTGCCAGCAGCCTTGGTCGGTCCGAACTCTATGGCTACACCTTC
TRBJ1-1 | . | TRBV11-1 | . | CASRGVGGEAFF | TGTGCCAGCAGAGGTGTTGGGGGAGAAGCTTTCTTT
TRBJ2-1 | . | TRBV5-4 | TRBD2 | CASSPGTSGSKSRSEQFF | TGTGCCAGCAGCCCCGGGACTAGCGGGAGTAAGTCTAGGAGTGAGCAGTTCTTC
TRBJ1-1 | . | TRBV18 | . | CASSLKTGNTEAFF | TGTGCCAGCTCACTTAAGACAGGGAACACTGAAGCTTTCTTT
TRBJ2-1 | . | TRBV18 | TRBD2 | CASSPLAGGLNEQFF | TGTGCCAGCTCACCACTAGCGGGAGGTCTCAATGAGCAGTTCTTC
TRBJ2-7 | . | TRBV18 | TRBD2 | CASSPPNSGRLSEQYF | TGTGCCAGCTCACCACCGAATAGCGGGAGATTAAGCGAGCAGTACTTC
TRBJ2-7 | . | TRBV19 | TRBD2 | CASSMGGLAAYEQYF | TGTGCCAGTAGTATGGGGGGACTAGCGGCCTACGAGCAGTACTTC
TRBJ2-1 | . | TRBV11-3 | . | CASSLERSSYNEQFF | TGTGCCAGCAGCTTAGAGCGAAGCTCCTACAATGAGCAGTTCTTC
TRBJ1-2 | . | TRBV10-3 | TRBD1 | CAIEGGDSVFLF | TGTGCCATCGAAGGAGGGGACAGTGTTTTTCTCTTC
TRBJ2-5 | . | TRBV6-5 | TRBD1 | CASAGQGQETQYF | TGTGCCAGCGCCGGACAGGGGCAAGAGACCCAGTACTTC
TRBJ2-3 | once | TRBV7-2 | TRBD2 | CASSTGLVTSYF | TGTGCCAGCAGCACCGGACTAGTCACTTCGTATTTT
TRBJ2-2 | . | TRBV6-6 | TRBD2 | CASSNRLAGEVGELFF | TGTGCCAGCAGTAATAGACTAGCGGGAGAAGTCGGGGAGCTGTTTTTT
TRBJ2-2 | . | TRBV5-1 | TRBD2 | CASSQTSGLNTGELFF | TGCGCCAGCAGCCAGACTAGCGGGTTGAACACCGGGGAGCTGTTTTTT
TRBJ1-5 | . | TRBV19 | . | CASRKGDGNQPQHF | TGTGCCAGTAGAAAGGGAGACGGCAATCAGCCCCAGCATTTT
TRBJ2-1 | . | TRBV7-2 | TRBD2 | CAVRLAGYNEQFF | TGTGCCGTTAGACTAGCGGGATACAATGAGCAGTTCTTC
TRBJ1-5 | . | TRBV19 | . | CASSIEGNQPQHF | TGTGCCAGTAGTATAGAGGGCAATCAGCCCCAGCATTTT
TRBJ2-7 | . | TRBV30 | TRBD2 | CAWKFGGANPYEQYF | TGTGCCTGGAAATTCGGGGGGGCCAACCCCTACGAGCAGTACTTC
TRBJ2-1 | . | TRBV7-9 | TRBD1 | CASSPPTGGVHNEQFF | TGTGCCAGCAGTCCCCCGACAGGGGGCGTACACAATGAGCAGTTCTTC
TRBJ2-1 | . | TRBV6-5 | . | CASIRDSLGDEQFF | TGTGCCAGCATCCGGGACTCCCTAGGGGATGAGCAGTTCTTC
TRBJ2-1 | . | TRBV14 | . | CASSPLAGFGSYNEQFF | TGTGCCAGCAGCCCCCTAGCCGGTTTTGGCTCCTACAATGAGCAGTTCTTC
TRBJ2-1 | . | TRBV4-1 | . | CASSQDYSSSYNEQFF | TGCGCCAGCAGCCAAGATTACTCGAGCTCCTACAATGAGCAGTTCTTC
TRBJ2-7 | . | TRBV9 | . | CASSGSGKSSYEQYF | TGTGCCAGCAGCGGATCGGGAAAAAGCTCCTACGAGCAGTACTTC
TRBJ2-1 | . | TRBV18 | . | CASSPPSSYNEQFF | TGTGCCAGCTCACCCCCCAGCTCCTACAATGAGCAGTTCTTC
TRBJ2-7 | . | TRBV25-1 | TRBD1 | CASSDGSRQGGYEQYF | TGTGCCAGCAGTGACGGATCTAGACAGGGTGGATACGAGCAGTACTTC
TRBJ2-7 | . | TRBV19 | . | CASSPASSYEQYF | TGTGCCAGTTCTCCCGCGAGCTCCTACGAGCAGTACTTC
TRBJ2-1 | . | TRBV4-3 | TRBD2 | CASSQDLAGSYNEQFF | TGCGCCAGCAGCCAAGATCTAGCGGGCTCCTACAATGAGCAGTTCTTC
TRBJ1-1 | . | TRBV5-6 | . | CASSEKNTEAFF | TGTGCCAGCAGCGAGAAGAACACTGAAGCTTTCTTT
TRBJ2-4 | . | TRBV7-9 | . | CASSLDRSAKNIQYF | TGTGCCAGCAGCTTAGATAGGTCAGCCAAAAACATTCAGTACTTC
TRBJ1-1 | once | TRBV7-9 | . | CASSLSNRGNTEAFF | TGTGCCAGCAGCTTATCCAATCGGGGTAACACTGAAGCTTTCTTT
TRBJ2-1 | . | TRBV7-9 | . | CASSLAGTYNEQFF | TGTGCCAGCAGCTTAGCAGGGACTTACAATGAGCAGTTCTTC
TRBJ2-5 | . | TRBV4-3 | . | CASSQTVEAGETQYF | TGCGCCAGCAGCCAAACCGTGGAGGCAGGGGAGACCCAGTACTTC
TRBJ2-1 | . | TRBV7-3 | TRBD2 | CASSRGLPYNEQFF | TGTGCCAGCAGCAGGGGACTACCCTACAATGAGCAGTTCTTC
TRBJ2-1 | few | TRBV19 | . | CASSMWGIEQFF | TGTGCCAGTAGTATGTGGGGGATTGAGCAGTTCTTC
TRBJ1-2 | . | TRBV2 | . | CASSQRDGRGYTF | TGTGCCAGCAGCCAAAGGGATGGGAGAGGCTACACCTTC
TRBJ2-5 | . | TRBV6-1 | TRBD2 | CASSSLAGGETQYF | TGTGCCAGCAGCTCGCTAGCGGGAGGGGAGACCCAGTACTTC
TRBJ2-1 | . | TRBV7-9 | . | CASSSPGRNLAVDEQFF | TGTGCCAGCAGCTCCCCGGGGAGAAACCTCGCCGTCGATGAGCAGTTCTTC
TRBJ2-5 | . | TRBV30 | . | CAWSADSQETQYF | TGTGCCTGGAGTGCGGACAGTCAAGAGACCCAGTACTTC
TRBJ2-2 | . | TRBV11-3 | . | CASSLARAPAGELFF | TGTGCCAGCAGCTTGGCCCGGGCCCCGGCCGGGGAGCTGTTTTTT
TRBJ2-7 | . | TRBV5-1 | . | CASSVPGGSDEQYF | TGCGCCAGCAGCGTTCCCGGAGGTAGCGACGAGCAGTACTTC
TRBJ2-3 | . | TRBV6-1 | TRBD2 | CASSEGLAGASTDTQYF | TGTGCCAGCAGTGAAGGTCTAGCGGGGGCTAGCACAGATACGCAGTATTTT
TRBJ1-2 | . | TRBV7-2 | . | CASSLSSGGGSNYGYTF | TGTGCCAGCAGCTTAAGTTCGGGGGGCGGCTCTAACTATGGCTACACCTTC
TRBJ2-7 | few | TRBV5-1 | TRBD1 | CASSLNRDRSSYEQYF | TGCGCCAGCAGCCTGAACCGGGACAGAAGCTCCTACGAGCAGTACTTC
TRBJ2-2 | . | TRBV7-9 | . | CAPQGKPGTGELFF | TGTGCCCCACAGGGCAAACCGGGCACCGGGGAGCTGTTTTTT
TRBJ1-3 | . | TRBV27 | . | CASSLGAGSGNTIYF | TGTGCCAGCAGTTTAGGGGCAGGGTCTGGAAACACCATATATTTT
TRBJ1-2 | . | TRBV5-4 | . | CASSISNGYTF | TGTGCCAGCAGCATAAGCAATGGCTACACCTTC
TRBJ2-7 | . | TRBV10-2 | . | CASSSEYEQYF | TGCGCCAGTAGTAGTGAGTACGAGCAGTACTTC